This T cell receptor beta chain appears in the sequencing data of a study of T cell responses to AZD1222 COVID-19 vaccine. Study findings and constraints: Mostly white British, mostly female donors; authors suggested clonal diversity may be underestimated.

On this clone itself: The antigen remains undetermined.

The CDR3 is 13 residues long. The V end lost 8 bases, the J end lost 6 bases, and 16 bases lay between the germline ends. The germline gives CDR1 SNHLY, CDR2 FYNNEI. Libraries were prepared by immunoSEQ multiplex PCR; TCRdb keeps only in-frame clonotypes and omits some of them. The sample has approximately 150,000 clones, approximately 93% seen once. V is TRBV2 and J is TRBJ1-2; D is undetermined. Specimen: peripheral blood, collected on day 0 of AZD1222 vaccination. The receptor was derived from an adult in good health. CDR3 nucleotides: TGTGCCAGCCCGAGAATAGGAGAAGATGGCTACACCTTC. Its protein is CASPRIGEDGYTF.